One and the same sample provided the 21 T cell receptor beta chains below, sequenced in a study of cytomegalovirus exposure and HLA in healthy donors. PCR used 60 Vbeta primers and 13 Jbeta primers. The method was immunoSEQ multiplex PCR; TCRdb's version includes in-frame clones alone and lacks a portion of them. The sample has some 90,000 clones, roughly 72% seen once; the top ten hold 0.55% to 0.65%. Sequenced sample: PBMCs. Receptors originate from a man between 25 and 39 years old in good health and CMV-seronegative.

The rearrangement uses TRBV7-2 and TRBJ2-7; a possible D gene is TRBD1 (6 bases). V shed 5 bases and J shed 2 bases, with 16 bases lying between them. CDR3 length: 15 residues. Germline CDR1 reads SGHTA; CDR2 reads FQGNSA. The CDR3 nucleotides read TGTGCCAGCAGCACGGACAGCCGAGAACCCTACGAGCAGTACTTC. This codes for CASSTDSREPYEQYF.

The chain recombines TRBV4-2 with TRBJ1-2, with D uncertain. V was shortened by 1 base and J by 4 bases, with 10 bases between the two germline ends. The germline V gene encodes CDR1 LGHNA and CDR2 YNFKEQ. CDR3 length: 14 residues. The CDR3 region is CASSQVNSPYGYTF. The DNA for the CDR3 is TGTGCCAGCAGCCAAGTCAACAGCCCCTATGGCTACACCTTC.

The J gene is TRBJ1-1, the V gene TRBV6-1; no firm D call. V lost 6 bases to trimming and J lost 6 bases, with 11 bases between them. The CDR3 is 12 residues long. The germline V gene has CDR1 MNHNS and CDR2 SASEGT. In DNA form, the CDR3 reads TGTGCCAGCAGCGCGAGGTACCCTGAAGCTTTCTTT. The encoded protein is CASSARYPEAFF.

The V gene is TRBV15, the J gene TRBJ2-5, with 10 positions matching TRBD2. The trim removed 6 bases at V and 2 bases at J, leaving 3 bases unmatched. Germline V gene sequence: CDR1 LNHNV, CDR2 YYDKDF (reference sequence). The CDR3 is 14 amino acids. The chain's CDR3 is CATRTAGGQETQYF. The CDR3 nucleotides read TGTGCCACCAGGACAGCGGGGGGGCAAGAGACCCAGTACTTC.

The genes are TRBV19 and TRBJ2-2; a possible D gene is TRBD1 (6 bases). Germline CDR1 and CDR2: LNHDA and SQIVND (reference sequence). CDR3 length: 14 amino acids. V lost 6 bases and J 3 bases, leaving 11 bases between the germline ends. CDR3 in amino acids: CASRTTGYTGELFF. CDR3 nucleotides: TGTGCCAGTAGGACGACAGGATACACCGGGGAGCTGTTTTTT.

The rearrangement uses TRBV11-3 and TRBJ2-6, with TRBD1 matching 9 bases. Germline V gives CDR1 SGHNT, CDR2 YENEEA. The trim removed 5 bases at V and 0 bases at J, leaving 8 bases unmatched. This CDR3 has 18 amino acids. This chain's CDR3 is CASSPGQGSSSGANVLTF. CDR3 bases: TGTGCCAGCAGCCCGGGACAGGGATCTAGCTCTGGGGCCAACGTCCTGACTTTC. The entire variable domain, with the rest obtained from reference TRBV11-3 and TRBJ2-6, is as follows: EAGVVQSPRYKIIEKKQPVAFWCNPISGHNTLYWYLQNLGQGPELLIRYENEEAVDDSQLPKDRFSAERLKGVDSTLKIQPAELGDSAVYLCASSPGQGSSSGANVLTFGAGSRLTVL.

V gene TRBV5-1 combines with J gene TRBJ2-4, with 9 bases identical to TRBD1. This CDR3 has 15 residues. Germline V gives CDR1 SGHRS, CDR2 YFSETQ. Trimming removed 1 base from V and 3 bases from J; junction bases left unmatched: 2. The CDR3 protein is CASSLWDRVKNIQYF. As DNA, the CDR3 is TGCGCCAGCAGCTTGTGGGACAGGGTCAAAAACATTCAGTACTTC.

The CDR3 region has the DNA TGTGCCAGCAGTGCTTCACAGCTGAACACTGAAGCTTTCTTT. Residues: CASSASQLNTEAFF. The chain joins TRBV2 to TRBJ1-1; no clear D. The CDR3 covers 14 residues. Germline V lookup: CDR1 SNHLY, CDR2 FYNNEI. V was trimmed by 4 bases and J by 0 bases, leaving 9 bases between them.

The sample holds a few counts of this clone. This chain links TRBV12-5 with TRBJ1-1; D might be TRBD1 (5 bases). Germline CDR1 is LGHNT and CDR2 is FRNRAP. The CDR3 has 17 residues. V dropped 2 bases and J dropped 3 bases, with 19 bases sitting between them. CDR3 in DNA: TGTGCTAGTGGTTTGTCTCGACTAGGGCTGGGGGACACTGAAGCTTTCTTT. Its translation is CASGLSRLGLGDTEAFF.

The chain employs TRBV15 and TRBJ1-2; no definite D call. This CDR3 has 16 residues. V lost 1 base and J 2 bases, leaving 14 bases between the germline ends. Per the germline V gene, CDR1 is LNHNV and CDR2 is YYDKDF (reference sequence). The CDR3 is CATSRAETGGNYGYTF. CDR3 sequence (DNA): TGTGCCACCAGCAGAGCGGAGACGGGAGGAAACTATGGCTACACCTTC.

This clone was detected a few times. This chain connects TRBV6-1 to TRBJ1-1, with D possibly TRBD1 on 5 matching bases. The CDR3 contains 12 residues. The V gene's germline CDR1 is MNHNS and CDR2 SASEGT. Trimming removed 4 bases from V and 7 bases from J, with 10 bases in between. CDR3 sequence: CASSAGFSEAFF. The CDR3 coding sequence is TGTGCCAGCAGTGCAGGGTTCAGTGAAGCTTTCTTT.

The gene calls are TRBV19 and TRBJ1-5; 7 bases are a match to TRBD1. Germline lookup yields CDR1 LNHDA and CDR2 SQIVND (reference sequence). The CDR3 has 18 amino acids. J was trimmed by 5 bases and V by 5 bases; bases with no gene match: 18. CDR3 nucleotide sequence: TGTGCCAGTAGTTCAACACATTGGGACAGCGTGGGCTATCAGCCCCAGCATTTT. Translating gives CASSSTHWDSVGYQPQHF.

The chain combines TRBV19 with TRBJ1-2; D is unclear. V gave up 4 bases and J gave up 6 bases, with 9 bases separating them. The CDR3 extends over 12 amino acids. Per the germline V gene, CDR1 is LNHDA and CDR2 is SQIVND (reference sequence). As DNA, the CDR3 is TGTGCCAGTAGTAATCCGGGAAATGGCTACACCTTC. Amino acid sequence: CASSNPGNGYTF.

This clone occurred many times. The chain combines TRBV27 with TRBJ2-1, with 10 positions matching TRBD2. Germline V gene lookup returns CDR1 MNHEY and CDR2 SMNVEV (reference sequence). V lost 5 bases to trimming and J lost 4 bases; unmatched junction nucleotides: 2. CDR3 length: 14 amino acids. The CDR3 nucleotides are TGTGCCAGCAGTAGGACTAGCGGTTACAATGAGCAGTTCTTC. Protein sequence: CASSRTSGYNEQFF.

This rearrangement joins TRBV4-3 to TRBJ2-3; the D gene is possibly TRBD2 (5 bases). The V end was cut by 1 base, the J end by 5 bases, with 13 bases between. CDR1 and CDR2 (germline): LGHNA, YSLEER. CDR3 length: 15 amino acids. The CDR3 loop reads CASSQVFGELDTQYF. The CDR3 DNA is TGCGCCAGCAGCCAAGTCTTCGGGGAGCTAGATACGCAGTATTTT.

The chain combines TRBV14 with TRBJ2-2, with 9 nucleotides matching TRBD1. Germline V gene sequence: CDR1 SGHDN, CDR2 FVKESK. The junction had 7 bases not matched to a gene; V was cut back by 5 bases and J by 3 bases. The CDR3 sequence is 16 residues long. The CDR3 loop reads CASSLPGQGYTGELFF. The CDR3 nucleotides are TGTGCCAGCAGCTTGCCGGGACAGGGTTACACCGGGGAGCTGTTTTTT.

The chain has TRBV10-1 and TRBJ1-1; tentatively, D is TRBD1 (5 bases). Germline CDR1 reads WNHNN; CDR2 reads SYGVQD (reference sequence). This CDR3 contains 11 residues. V was shortened by 8 bases and J by 5 bases, with 9 bases between the two germline ends. The CDR3 loop reads CASSGGTEAFF. Here the CDR3 DNA reads TGCGCCAGCTCCGGGGGAACTGAAGCTTTCTTT.

The rearrangement links TRBV19 to TRBJ1-5; 7 positions match TRBD1. CDR1 is LNHDA, CDR2 SQIVND, per germline (reference sequence). The trim removed 6 bases at V and 5 bases at J, leaving 4 bases unmatched. The CDR3 sequence is 13 residues long. CDR3 sequence: CASRDTGDQPQHF. The CDR3 DNA sequence: TGTGCCAGTAGAGATACAGGGGATCAGCCCCAGCATTTT.

The chain carries TRBV11-2 and TRBJ2-5; D call uncertain. The CDR3 length is 13 residues. V lost 8 bases to trimming and J lost 5 bases, with 15 bases between them. Germline values: CDR1 SGHAT, CDR2 FQNNGV. The CDR3 region is CASAKRFGETQYF. The CDR3 nucleotides are TGTGCCAGCGCGAAAAGGTTCGGGGAGACCCAGTACTTC.

In its sample, this clone was seen a few times. The V call is TRBV4-2, the J call TRBJ1-1; 8 positions match TRBD1. The junction had 10 bases not matched to a gene; V was cut back by 6 bases and J by 4 bases. The germline V gene encodes CDR1 LGHNA and CDR2 YNFKEQ. The CDR3 is 15 amino acids. The CDR3 here is CASRSDRGSATEAFF. CDR3 nucleotides: TGTGCCAGCAGGTCAGACAGGGGATCGGCCACTGAAGCTTTCTTT.

The chain joins TRBV5-5 to TRBJ2-1; D gene unclear. V was clipped by 0 bases and J by 0 bases, with 16 bases between them. Per germline, CDR1 SGHKS and CDR2 YYEKEE (reference sequence). The CDR3 loop spans 18 amino acids. CDR3 protein: CASSLAPSGLSSYNEQFF. The DNA of the CDR3 is TGTGCCAGCAGCTTGGCCCCCTCAGGTCTCAGCTCCTACAATGAGCAGTTCTTC.